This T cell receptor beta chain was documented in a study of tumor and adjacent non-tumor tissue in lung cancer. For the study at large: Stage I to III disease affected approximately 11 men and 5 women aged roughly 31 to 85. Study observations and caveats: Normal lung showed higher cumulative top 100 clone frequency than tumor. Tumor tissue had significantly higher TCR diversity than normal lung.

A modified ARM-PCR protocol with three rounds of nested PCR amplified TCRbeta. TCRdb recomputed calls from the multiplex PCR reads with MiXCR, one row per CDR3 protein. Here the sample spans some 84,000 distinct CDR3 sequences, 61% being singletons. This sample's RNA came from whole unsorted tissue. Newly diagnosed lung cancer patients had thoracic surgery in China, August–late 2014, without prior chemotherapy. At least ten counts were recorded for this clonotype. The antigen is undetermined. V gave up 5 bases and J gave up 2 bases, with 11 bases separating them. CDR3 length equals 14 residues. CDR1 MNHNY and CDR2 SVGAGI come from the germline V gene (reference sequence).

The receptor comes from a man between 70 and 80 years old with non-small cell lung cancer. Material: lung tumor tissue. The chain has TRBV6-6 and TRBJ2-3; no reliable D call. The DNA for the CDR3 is TGTGCCAGCAGTCCCGACTCAATCACAGATACGCAGTATTTT. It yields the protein CASSPDSITDTQYF.